This T cell receptor (beta chain) came from a study of spatial heterogeneity in lung cancer. TCRdb fed the 5' RACE reads into MiXCR, producing one record per CDR3 protein. The sample consists of roughly 110,000 distinct CDR3 sequences, 10% to 11% of them appearing once. The CDR3 consists of 14 residues. V was clipped by 3 bases and J by 3 bases, with 12 bases between them. The germline V gene encodes CDR1 SNHLY and CDR2 FYNNEI. The sample's time point: blood at routine non-recurrence follow-up after resection. This TCR came from a female donor with early-stage non-small cell lung cancer. Sequenced material: PBMCs, taken at follow-up. The chain has TRBV2 and TRBJ2-7; possibly TRBD2 for D (6 bases). The CDR3 protein is CASSEEGRYYEQYF. Here the CDR3 DNA reads TGTGCCAGCAGTGAGGAGGGGAGGTACTACGAGCAGTACTTC. Full variable domain (missing parts from reference TRBV2 and TRBJ2-7): EPEVTQTPSHQVTQMGQEVILRCVPISNHLYFYWYRQILGQKVEFLVSFYNNEISEKSEIFDDQFSVERPDGSNFTLKIRSTKLEDSAMYFCASSEEGRYYEQYFGPGTRLTVT.